Sequencing of this T cell receptor beta chain was carried out in a study of blood T cell repertoires in COVID-19. Study summary: Samples representing acute and convalescent COVID-19 were sourced from the United States, Italy and Spain. The cDNA or gDNA used as material had been derived from T cells, B-cell-depleted T cells, or PBMCs.

Per the original methods: Amplification of reference gene primers provided the estimated nucleated cell counts. The table came from immunoSEQ multiplex PCR; TCRdb's copy has only in-frame clones and leaves some out. The V and J calls and clone size were taken over from that table, and D and trimming were inferred from the DNA. The table shows 20,000 to 25,000 clones, with 70% to 90% occurring only once. From germline, CDR1 is MGHRA and CDR2 YSYEKL. CDR3 length equals 17 residues. V was shortened by 1 base and J by 0 bases, with 13 bases between the two germline ends. The chain couples TRBV4-1 to TRBJ2-1; D ambiguous. This clonotype was obtained from an elderly woman with active COVID-19. Material: peripheral blood. CDR3 in DNA: TGCGCCAGCAGCCAAGTCGACATGGGCGTCTCCTACAATGAGCAGTTCTTC. Protein sequence: CASSQVDMGVSYNEQFF.